This TCR beta chain is from a study of cytotoxic CD8 clonotypes in ibrutinib-treated CLL. Looking at the study overall: The patients comprised about a dozen relapsed/refractory and more than 14 treatment-naive cases, about 18 IGHV unmutated.

There are 14 residues in the CDR3. Germline CDR1 and CDR2: MDHEN and SYDVKM. Trimming removed 7 bases at V and 5 bases at J, with 15 bases between. Study conclusions and caveats: Clonality went up at the time of ibrutinib response, stayed stable in sustained remission, and later dropped back toward its baseline level at progression. Clonality was higher at baseline than in age-matched healthy donors and tracked circulating CD8+ T-cell counts.

The table came from immunoSEQ multiplex PCR; TCRdb's copy has only in-frame clones and leaves some out. Here the sample spans 50,000 to 65,000 clones, 71% being singletons. Worth noting for this clone: Its antigen is not identified.

Sequenced material: PBMCs, taken after 12 months of ibrutinib treatment. The chain has TRBV28 and TRBJ1-5, with D maybe TRBD1 (6 bases). This clonotype originated in a human donor with chronic lymphocytic leukemia. CDR3 region: CASNWGGLDQPQHF. The CDR3 coding sequence is TGTGCCAGCAACTGGGGGGGGCTCGATCAGCCCCAGCATTTT.